These T cell receptor beta chains were read from a single sample in a study of blood T cell repertoires in COVID-19. Only in-frame clones appear in the TCRdb table, and some are missing; sequencing was by immunoSEQ multiplex PCR. The repertoire holds 150,000 to 200,000 clones, about 92% seen once, with about 18% in the top ten. The material sequenced was peripheral blood. The receptors originated from a man in his fifties or sixties with active or convalescent COVID-19. CDR3s include the opening cysteine and the closing phenylalanine or tryptophan. A D gene is named only where the DNA matches it firmly. Expanded clones are given a class, and other clones once, few, many or no size at all.

>TRBJ2-3|TRBV5-5|TRBD2|.
TGTGCCAGCAGCTTGGGTACTAGCGGGCATGGGGATACGCAGTATTTT
CASSLGTSGHGDTQYF
>TRBJ2-5|TRBV7-9|.|.
TGTGCCAGCAGCCCCGACTACCTGATGGAGACCCAGTACTTC
CASSPDYLMETQYF
>TRBJ2-6|TRBV27|.|.
TGTGCCAGCAGTTTATCAGGGGCTGGGGCCAACGTCCTGACTTTC
CASSLSGAGANVLTF
>TRBJ2-7|TRBV28|.|.
TGTGCCAGCCTACGATCCGGGTCCCCCTCCTACGAGCAGTACTTC
CASLRSGSPSYEQYF
>TRBJ1-1|TRBV7-2|TRBD1|.
TGTGCCAGCAGCTCAGGGGGCGACACTGAAGCTTTCTTT
CASSSGGDTEAFF
>TRBJ2-7|TRBV19|TRBD2|.
TGTGCCAGTAGTATAGGAACGGGGGGTTACGAGCAGTACTTC
CASSIGTGGYEQYF
>TRBJ1-1|TRBV6-5|TRBD1|.
TGTGCCAGCAGTTACCGCGGACAGGCGGACACTGAAGCTTTCTTT
CASSYRGQADTEAFF
>TRBJ1-1|TRBV25-1|.|once
TGTGCCAGCAGTGAATACAGTCACACTGAAGCTTTCTTT
CASSEYSHTEAFF
>TRBJ2-7|TRBV11-2|TRBD1|.
TGTGCCAGCAGCTCCGTTACGGGACAGGGGGCGGGCGAGCAGTACTTC
CASSSVTGQGAGEQYF
>TRBJ1-6|TRBV5-1|TRBD1|.
TGCGCCAGCAGCTTGGGGGACAGGGATAATTCACCCCTCCACTTT
CASSLGDRDNSPLHF
>TRBJ1-2|TRBV10-1|.|.
TGCGCCAGCAGTGCGGGGATTCATAACTATGGCTACACCTTC
CASSAGIHNYGYTF
>TRBJ1-1|TRBV27|.|.
TGTGCCAGCAGTTTCGAGCGGAACACTGAAGCTTTCTTT
CASSFERNTEAFF
>TRBJ1-5|TRBV6-5|.|.
TGTGCCAGCAGTTACAGCGGGGCGAGCAATCAGCCCCAGCATTTT
CASSYSGASNQPQHF
>TRBJ1-2|TRBV19|TRBD1|once
TGTGCCAGTAGTATCGACAGGGGAAGAAGCTATGGCTACACCTTC
CASSIDRGRSYGYTF
>TRBJ2-2|TRBV6-5|.|.
TGTGCCAGCAGGCAATACAGTCTGAACACCGGGGAGCTGTTTTTT
CASRQYSLNTGELFF
>TRBJ1-3|TRBV7-2|.|few
TGTGCCAGCAGCTTAGGCAGGGGCAACACCATATATTTT
CASSLGRGNTIYF
>TRBJ2-5|TRBV10-3|.|.
TGTGCCATCAGTACGGACAGTCAAGAGACCCAGTACTTC
CAISTDSQETQYF
>TRBJ2-6|TRBV18|TRBD1|.
TGTGCCAGCTCATTGGGACAGGCTGGGGCCAACGTCCTGACTTTC
CASSLGQAGANVLTF
>TRBJ1-3|TRBV6-5|TRBD1|.
TGTGCCAGCAGATCTACAGGGGGCAGAAACACCATATATTTT
CASRSTGGRNTIYF
>TRBJ1-5|TRBV27|TRBD1|.
TGTGCCAGCAGTTCAGGACAGGGACTCAATCAGCCCCAGCATTTT
CASSSGQGLNQPQHF
>TRBJ1-2|TRBV24-1|.|.
TGTGCCACCAGTGATTTCCGAGACAGGTTACTATATGGCTACACCTTC
CATSDFRDRLLYGYTF
>TRBJ2-2|TRBV7-7|.|.
TGTGCCAGCAGCCCAGGGGGGAAGGGCACCGGGGAGCTGTTTTTT
CASSPGGKGTGELFF